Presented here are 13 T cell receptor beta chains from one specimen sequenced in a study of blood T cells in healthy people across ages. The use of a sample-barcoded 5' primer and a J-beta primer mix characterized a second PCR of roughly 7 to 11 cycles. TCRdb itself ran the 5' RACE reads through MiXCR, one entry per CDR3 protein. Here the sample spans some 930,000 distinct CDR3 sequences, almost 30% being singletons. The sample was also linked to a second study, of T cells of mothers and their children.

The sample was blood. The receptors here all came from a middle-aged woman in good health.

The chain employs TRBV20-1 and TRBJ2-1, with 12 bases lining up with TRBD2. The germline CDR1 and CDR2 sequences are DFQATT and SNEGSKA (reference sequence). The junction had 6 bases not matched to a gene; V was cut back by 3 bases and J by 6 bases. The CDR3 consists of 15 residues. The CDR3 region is CSARELAGGPNEQFF. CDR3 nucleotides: TGCAGTGCTAGGGAACTAGCGGGGGGTCCCAATGAGCAGTTCTTC.

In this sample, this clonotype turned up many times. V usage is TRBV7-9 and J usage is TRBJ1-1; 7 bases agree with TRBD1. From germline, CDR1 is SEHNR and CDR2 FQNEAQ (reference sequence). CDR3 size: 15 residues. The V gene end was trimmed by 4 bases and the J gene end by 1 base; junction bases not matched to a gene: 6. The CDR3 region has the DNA TGTGCCAGCAGCTCGTTCCGGGACAGGAACACTGAAGCTTTCTTT. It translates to CASSSFRDRNTEAFF.

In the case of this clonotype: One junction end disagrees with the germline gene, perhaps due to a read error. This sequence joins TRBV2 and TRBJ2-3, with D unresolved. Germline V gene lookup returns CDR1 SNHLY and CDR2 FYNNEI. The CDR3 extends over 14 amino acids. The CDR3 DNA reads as TGTGCCAGCAGGGAAGGAGCCCTAACAGATACGCAGTATTTT. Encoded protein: CASREGALTDTQYF.

CDR3 sequence (DNA): TGTGCCAGCAGTCTAAGCGTATCCGAGCAGTACTTC. The encoded protein is CASSLSVSEQYF. This chain connects TRBV28 to TRBJ2-7; D not certain. CDR1 is MDHEN, CDR2 SYDVKM, per germline. Trimming removed 5 bases at V and 6 bases at J, with 11 bases between. This CDR3 comprises 12 residues.

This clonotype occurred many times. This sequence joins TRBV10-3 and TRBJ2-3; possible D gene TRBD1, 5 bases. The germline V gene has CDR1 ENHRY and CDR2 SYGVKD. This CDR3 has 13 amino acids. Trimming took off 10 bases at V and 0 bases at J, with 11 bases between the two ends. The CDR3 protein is CATRTPSTDTQYF. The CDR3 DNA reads TGTGCCACCAGGACACCAAGCACAGATACGCAGTATTTT.

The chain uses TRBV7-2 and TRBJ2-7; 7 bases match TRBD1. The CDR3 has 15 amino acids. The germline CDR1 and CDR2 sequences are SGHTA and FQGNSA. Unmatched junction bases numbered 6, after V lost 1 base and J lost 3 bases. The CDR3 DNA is TGTGCCAGCAGCTTAGATGGGACAGACTACTACGAGCAGTACTTC. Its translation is CASSLDGTDYYEQYF.

The DNA for the CDR3 is TGTGCCAGCAGCGGTGGACAGGGCCCTCAAAAAGCTTTCTTT. Encoded protein: CASSGGQGPQKAFF. The rearrangement uses TRBV9 and TRBJ1-1; 8 bases align to TRBD1. The J segment lost 9 bases and the V segment lost 3 bases, leaving 10 bases of the junction unmatched. This CDR3 has 14 amino acids. In germline, CDR1 is SGDLS, CDR2 YYNGEE. Variable domain in full (rest from reference TRBV9 and TRBJ1-1): DSGVTQTPKHLITATGQRVTLRCSPRSGDLSVYWYQQSLDQGLQFLIQYYNGEERAKGNILERFSAQQFPDLHSELNLSSLELGDSALYFCASSGGQGPQKAFFGQGTRLTVV.

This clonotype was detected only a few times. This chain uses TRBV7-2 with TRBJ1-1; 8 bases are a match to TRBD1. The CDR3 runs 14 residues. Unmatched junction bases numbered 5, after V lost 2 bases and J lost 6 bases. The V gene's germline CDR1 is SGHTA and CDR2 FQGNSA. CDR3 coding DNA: TGTGCCAGCAGCTTAAGACCACAGGGGGCTGAAGCTTTCTTT. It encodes CASSLRPQGAEAFF.

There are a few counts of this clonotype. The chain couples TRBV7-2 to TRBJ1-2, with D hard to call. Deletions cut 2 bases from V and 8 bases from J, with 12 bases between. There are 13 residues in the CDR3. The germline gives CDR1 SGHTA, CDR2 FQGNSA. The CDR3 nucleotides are TGTGCCAGCAGCTTAAGCGCAGCTGGGGGCTACACCTTC. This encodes CASSLSAAGGYTF.

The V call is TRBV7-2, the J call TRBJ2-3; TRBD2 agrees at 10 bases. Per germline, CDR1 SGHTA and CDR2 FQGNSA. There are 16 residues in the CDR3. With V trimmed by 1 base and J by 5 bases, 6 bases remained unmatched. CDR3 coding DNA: TGTGCCAGCAGCTTAGTCTTAGGGACTAGCGAAGATACGCAGTATTTT. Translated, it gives CASSLVLGTSEDTQYF.

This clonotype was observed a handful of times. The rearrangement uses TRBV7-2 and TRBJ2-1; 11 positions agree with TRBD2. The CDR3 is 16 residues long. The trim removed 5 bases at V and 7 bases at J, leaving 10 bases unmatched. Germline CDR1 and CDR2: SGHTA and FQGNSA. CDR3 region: CASSRKTSGDWNEQFF. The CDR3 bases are TGTGCCAGCAGCCGAAAGACTAGCGGGGACTGGAATGAGCAGTTCTTC.

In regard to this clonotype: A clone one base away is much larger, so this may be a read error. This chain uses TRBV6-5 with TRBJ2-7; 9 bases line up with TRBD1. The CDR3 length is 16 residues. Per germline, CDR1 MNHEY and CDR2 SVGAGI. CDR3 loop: CASSYLGQGGPYEQNF. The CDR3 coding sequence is TGTGCCAGCAGTTACCTGGGACAGGGAGGGCCCTACGAGCAGAACTTC.

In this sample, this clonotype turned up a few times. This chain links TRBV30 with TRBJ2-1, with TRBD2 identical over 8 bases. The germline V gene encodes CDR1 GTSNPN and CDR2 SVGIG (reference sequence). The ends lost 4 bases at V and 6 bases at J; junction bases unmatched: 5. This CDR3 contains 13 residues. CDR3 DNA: TGTGCCTGGAACGGGGGGGCCGCCAATGAGCAGTTCTTC. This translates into CAWNGGAANEQFF.